What follows are 18 T cell receptor beta chains derived from one specimen sequenced in a study of T cell clonality in common variable immunodeficiency. TCRdb keeps only in-frame clones here, not all; method: immunoSEQ multiplex PCR. The table lists approximately 37,000 clones, with no singletons. Sample: peripheral blood mononuclear cells. Receptor source: a person aged 18 to 69 in good health.

This clone was recorded at least ten times. The read terminates 3 residues ahead of where the CDR3 ends, so the germline J gene completes it. The chain uses TRBV20-1 and TRBJ2-2; 7 positions match TRBD1. The CDR3 runs 17 residues. Germline assignment: CDR1 DFQATT and CDR2 SNEGSKA (reference sequence). The CDR3 reads CSAPSTGPSSGANVLFF. The CDR3 DNA, read in part, is TGCAGTGCTCCTTCGACAGGGCCCTCCTCTGGGGCCAACGTG.

This clone was counted at least ten times. From the germline J gene comes the end of the CDR3, since the read stops 3 residues before it. The chain carries TRBV18 and TRBJ2-2; TRBD1 might be the D (6 bases). The CDR3 spans 14 residues. Germline CDR1 and CDR2: KGHSH and LQKENI. Trimming removed 4 bases at V and 2 bases at J, with 8 bases between. CDR3 DNA, as far as it was read: TGTGCCAGCTCACGGGACACTAACACCGGGGAG. It yields the protein CASSRDTNTGE. From start to end, the CDR3 is CASSRDTNTGELFF.

This clone was picked up many times. Sequencing ends 3 residues short of the CDR3 end; the germline J gene provides the rest. The V and J genes are TRBV7-8 and TRBJ1-4; tentatively, D is TRBD1 (5 bases). V lost 1 base and J lost 5, with 14 bases in between. Germline loops: CDR1 SGHVS, CDR2 FQNEAQ. The CDR3 contains 16 residues. The sequenced part of the CDR3 DNA is TGTGCCAGCAGCTTAGGGAACAGGCGGGGGAATGAAAAA. Translating it yields CASSLGNRRGNEK. The CDR3 reads in full as CASSLGNRRGNEKLFF.

In its sample, this clone was seen many times. The DNA ends 3 residues before the CDR3 does, and the rest of the CDR3 is filled in from the germline J gene. The V and J genes are TRBV19 and TRBJ1-2; D remains ambiguous. Trimming stripped 11 bases from V and 3 bases from J, with 10 bases between. The CDR3 covers 11 residues. CDR1 is LNHDA and CDR2 is SQIVND in the germline V gene (reference sequence). CDR3 DNA (partial): TGTGCCTCGGCGGTTCACTATGGC. Its protein is CASAVHYG. The full CDR3 reads CASAVHYGYTF.

This clone was recorded a few times. The read terminates 3 residues ahead of where the CDR3 ends, so the germline J gene completes it. J is TRBJ2-7 and V is TRBV29-1, with 9 bases aligning to TRBD1. J was trimmed by 1 base and V by 6 bases; bases with no gene match: 7. This CDR3 contains 14 residues. Germline values: CDR1 SQVTM, CDR2 ANQGSEA. The CDR3 DNA, read in part, is TGCAGCGTGGACGGGACAGGGATGTCCTACGAG. This encodes CSVDGTGMSYE. The entire CDR3 sequence reads CSVDGTGMSYEQYF.

Only a few counts were recorded for this clone. The read comes to an end 3 residues before the CDR3 does, leaving the germline J gene to fill in the end. The V and J genes are TRBV2 and TRBJ2-1; 7 nucleotides match TRBD2. Germline V CDR1 and CDR2: SNHLY, FYNNEI. This CDR3 spans 15 amino acids. With V trimmed by 4 bases and J by 4 bases, 7 bases remained unmatched. The CDR3 loop is CASSAISGNYNEQFF. The CDR3 DNA, read in part, is TGTGCCAGCAGTGCAATCAGCGGGAATTACAATGAG.

This clone was seen many times. With the read ending 3 residues before the CDR3 end, the germline J gene is used to fill in that end. The V and J genes are TRBV30 and TRBJ2-1; D tentatively reads TRBD1 or TRBD2 (6 bases each). The CDR3 consists of 12 residues. V was trimmed by 4 bases and J by 6 bases, leaving 10 bases between them. Germline CDR1 reads GTSNPN; CDR2 reads SVGIG (reference sequence). CDR3 protein: CAWTGGGNEQFF. The sequenced part of the CDR3 DNA is TGTGCCTGGACAGGAGGGGGCAATGAG.

The sample holds many counts of this clone. Read data end 3 residues before the CDR3 end; the end is taken from the germline J gene. The rearrangement joins TRBV20-1 to TRBJ2-5; 10 nucleotides align to TRBD1. Germline V gene lookup returns CDR1 DFQATT and CDR2 SNEGSKA (reference sequence). The trim removed 5 bases at V and 5 bases at J, leaving 14 bases unmatched. The CDR3 consists of 16 residues. Incomplete CDR3 DNA: TGCAGTGCTCCCGGGACAGGGGTTGAATATTTCGAGACC. The encoded protein is CSAPGTGVEYFET. The full CDR3 is CSAPGTGVEYFETQYF.

As regards this clone: The read comes to an end 3 residues before the CDR3 does, leaving the germline J gene to fill in the end. This sequence joins TRBV18 and TRBJ2-2; maybe TRBD1 (5 bases). The CDR3 has 14 amino acids. CDR1 and CDR2 from the germline V gene are KGHSH and LQKENI. CDR3 bases read: TGTGCCAGCTCTCAGGGCTTAACTAATGAAAAG. Its translation: CASSQGLTNEK. In full, the CDR3 is CASSQGLTNEKLFF. Using reference TRBV18 and TRBJ2-2 for the parts outside the CDR3, the full variable domain is NAGVMQNPRHLVRRRGQEARLRCSPMKGHSHVYWYRQLPEEGLKFMVYLQKENIIDESGMPKERFSAEFPKEGPSILRIQQVVRGDSAAYFCASSQGLTNEKLFFGEGSRLTVL.

This clone was seen only a few times. At one end the junction does not follow the germline gene, possibly because of a read error. The observed sequence ends 3 residues before the CDR3 terminus, with the missing tail filled in from the germline J gene. This chain uses TRBV7-7 with TRBJ2-2; 8 bases map to TRBD1. Germline CDR1 is SSHAT and CDR2 is FNYEAQ (reference sequence). The CDR3 runs 13 residues. This CDR3 is CASSPDRGEKLFF. The sequenced CDR3 bases are TGTGCTAGCAGCCCAGACAGGGGTGAAAAG.

This clone showed up just a few times. Read coverage stops 3 residues before the CDR3 terminus; the germline J gene supplies the remainder. The chain joins TRBV7-6 to TRBJ1-1, with 8 bases identical to TRBD1. Germline trimming cut 5 bases from V and 0 bases from J; bases unmatched to any gene: 8. CDR3 length: 16 residues. Germline CDR1 SGHVS, CDR2 FNYEAQ. The CDR3 is CASSRGQGGLNTEAFF. The covered CDR3 bases are TGTGCCAGCAGCAGAGGACAGGGAGGGCTGAACACTGAA.

On this clone itself: The read gets to within 3 residues of the CDR3 end, and the germline J gene fills in the rest. The V and J genes are TRBV19 and TRBJ2-3; a weak D match, TRBD2 (6 bases). CDR1 is LNHDA and CDR2 is SQIVND in the germline V gene (reference sequence). The CDR3 covers 15 residues. The covered CDR3 bases are TGTGCCAGTAGCTTCGGGGGAGGAGACCAAGAGACG. Protein product: CASSFGGGDQET. The full CDR3 reads CASSFGGGDQETQYF.

This clone was seen more than once but under ten times. The read comes to an end 3 residues before the CDR3 does, leaving the germline J gene to fill in the end. V gene TRBV11-2 combines with J gene TRBJ2-7; D gene uncertain. The CDR3 length is 12 residues. Germline V gene sequence: CDR1 SGHAT, CDR2 FQNNGV. Trimming removed 3 bases from V and 3 bases from J, with 6 bases in between. CDR3 loop: CASSFAHYEQYF. The DNA read from the CDR3 is TGTGCCAGCAGCTTTGCACACTACGAG.

This clone was seen a few times. The read halts 3 residues ahead of the CDR3 end, with the missing end drawn from the germline J gene. V usage is TRBV30 and J usage is TRBJ2-1, with 7 nucleotides matching TRBD2. The CDR3 covers 16 residues. After removal of 2 bases from V and 3 bases from J, the junction contained 10 bases not matched to a gene. Looked up from germline, CDR1 is GTSNPN and CDR2 is SVGIG (reference sequence). Here the CDR3 reads CAWSYGGRTSYNEQFF. Incomplete CDR3 DNA: TGTGCCTGGAGTTATGGAGGTAGGACTAGCTACAATGAG.

This clone came up many times. The CDR3 DNA, read in part, is TGCGCCAGCAGCTTGGTAACAGGACAGGGTGCCACCGAG. Amino acids: CASSLVTGQGATE. The full CDR3 reads CASSLVTGQGATEQYF. This chain links TRBV5-1 with TRBJ2-7, with TRBD1 matching over 8 bases. The CDR3 is cut off 3 residues early in the read; its end comes from the germline J gene. CDR1 is SGHRS and CDR2 is YFSETQ in the germline V gene. This CDR3 spans 16 amino acids. The V and J ends lost 0 bases and 6 bases, in that order; junction bases with no gene match: 11.

This clone showed up many times. The read falls 3 residues short of the CDR3 end, and the missing part is taken from the germline J gene. The chain combines TRBV7-6 with TRBJ1-1; D uncertain. CDR3 size: 13 residues. Germline V gives CDR1 SGHVS, CDR2 FNYEAQ. V was trimmed by 5 bases and J by 4 bases, leaving 11 bases between them. The DNA read from the CDR3 is TGTGCCAGCAGCCCTCGGGTGGGCACTGAA. This sequence encodes CASSPRVGTE. The full CDR3 sequence reads CASSPRVGTEAFF.

This clone was picked up a small number of times. The sequence runs out 3 residues before the end of the CDR3; the remainder is reconstructed from the germline J gene. This rearrangement joins TRBV18 to TRBJ1-1, with TRBD1 as a possible D gene (5 bases). Deletions cut 3 bases from V and 5 bases from J, with 19 bases between. The length of the CDR3 is 16 residues. Germline loops: CDR1 KGHSH, CDR2 LQKENI. The sequenced part of the CDR3 DNA is TGTGCCAGCTCACCGAATTCCGGCAGGGCAGGAACTGAA. Its protein is CASSPNSGRAGTE. The CDR3 in full is CASSPNSGRAGTEAFF.

On this clone: One end of the junction varies from germline; a read error may be responsible. The observed sequence ends 3 residues before the CDR3 terminus, with the missing tail filled in from the germline J gene. V gene TRBV7-9 combines with J gene TRBJ2-4; tentatively, D is TRBD1 (5 bases). The CDR3 length is 12 residues. The germline gives CDR1 SEHNR, CDR2 FQNEAQ (reference sequence). Partial CDR3 DNA: TGTTCCAGCAGCCAAGACAGCCAGCCT. It encodes CSSSQDSQP. The whole CDR3 is CSSSQDSQPQYF.